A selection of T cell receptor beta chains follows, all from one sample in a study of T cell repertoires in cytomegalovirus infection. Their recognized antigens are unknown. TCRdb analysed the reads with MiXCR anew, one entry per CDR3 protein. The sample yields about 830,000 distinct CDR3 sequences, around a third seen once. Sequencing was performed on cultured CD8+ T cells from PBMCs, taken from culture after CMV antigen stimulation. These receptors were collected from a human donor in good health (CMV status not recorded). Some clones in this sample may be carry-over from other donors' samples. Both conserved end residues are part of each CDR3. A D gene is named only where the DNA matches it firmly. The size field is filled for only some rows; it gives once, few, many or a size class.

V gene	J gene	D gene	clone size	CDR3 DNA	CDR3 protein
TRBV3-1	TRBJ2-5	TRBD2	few	TGTGCCAGCAGCCAAGATGAGCGGGGCAAGACCCAGTACTTC	CASSQDERGKTQYF
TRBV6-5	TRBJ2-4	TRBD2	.	TGTGCCAGCAGTAATCGGACTAGCCGAGCCAAAAACATTCAGTACTTC	CASSNRTSRAKNIQYF
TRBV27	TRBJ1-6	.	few	TGTGCCAGCAGTTTACAGGGGAATTCACCCCTCCACTTT	CASSLQGNSPLHF
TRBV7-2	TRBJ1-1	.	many	TGTGCCAGCAGCTTAGTCTCGATTATGAACACTGAAGCTTTCTTT	CASSLVSIMNTEAFF
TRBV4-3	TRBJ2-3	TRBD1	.	TGCGCCAGCAGCCAACTTCTCGGACCGGGACAGTTCACAGATACGCAGTATTTT	CASSQLLGPGQFTDTQYF
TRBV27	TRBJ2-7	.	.	TGTGCCAGCAGACAGGGAATCGGGCAGTACTTC	CASRQGIGQYF
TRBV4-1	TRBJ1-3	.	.	TGCGCCAGCAGCCAAGATTTATGGGGGGATACCATATATTTT	CASSQDLWGDTIYF
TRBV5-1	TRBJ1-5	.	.	TGCGCCAGCAGCTTGGAGGGGGGGGGAAGCAATCAGCCCCAGCATTTT	CASSLEGGGSNQPQHF
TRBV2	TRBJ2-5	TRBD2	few	TGTGCCAGCAGTGATGTTAGCGGGGACCAAGAGACCCAGTACTTC	CASSDVSGDQETQYF
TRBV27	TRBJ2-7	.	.	TGTGCCAGCGCAGATACCGGGCCCCTGAGGGAGCAGTACTTC	CASADTGPLREQYF
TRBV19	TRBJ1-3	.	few	TGTGCCACCTGGGCCCCTAGGGCTGGAAACACCATATATTTT	CATWAPRAGNTIYF
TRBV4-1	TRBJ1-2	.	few	TGCGCCAGCAGCCATAAGACAGGAGACTATGGCTACACCTTC	CASSHKTGDYGYTF
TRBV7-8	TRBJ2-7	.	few	TGTGCCAGCAGCGGGTTGCAGGCCATGGAGCAGTACTTC	CASSGLQAMEQYF
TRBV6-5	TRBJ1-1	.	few	TGTGCCAGCAGTTACTCGATCGCCCCCCTTGAAGCTTTCTTT	CASSYSIAPLEAFF
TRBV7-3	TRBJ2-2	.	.	TGTGCCAGCAGCCCCCCCGAAGGGGGTAGCACCGGGGAGCTGTTTTTT	CASSPPEGGSTGELFF
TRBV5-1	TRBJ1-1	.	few	TGCGCCAGCAGCTTCCCAGGGGAAGGGACTGAAGCTTTCTTT	CASSFPGEGTEAFF
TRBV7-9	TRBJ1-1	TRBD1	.	TGTGCCAGCAGCTTAGTGGGACAGGGTAGGGGCACTGAAGCTTTCTTT	CASSLVGQGRGTEAFF
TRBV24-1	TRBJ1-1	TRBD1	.	TGTGCCACCAAACCCGGGACAGCTAACACTGAAGCTTTCTTT	CATKPGTANTEAFF
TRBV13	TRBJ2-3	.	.	TGTGCCAGCAGCCCCCCACTAGCAGCGCAGGATACGCAGTATTTT	CASSPPLAAQDTQYF
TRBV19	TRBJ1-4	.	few	TGTGCCAGTAGTCTGACTGTGGAAAAACTGTTTTTT	CASSLTVEKLFF
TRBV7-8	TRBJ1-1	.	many	TGTGCCAGCAGCCTGGGGTGGGAAGCTTTCTTT	CASSLGWEAFF
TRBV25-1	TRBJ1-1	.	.	TGTGCCAGCAGTGAAATGGGGGGCACTGAAGCTTTCTTT	CASSEMGGTEAFF
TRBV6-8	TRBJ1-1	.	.	TGTGCCAGCAGTACTAACAGGGATGGCACTGAAGCTTTCTTT	CASSTNRDGTEAFF
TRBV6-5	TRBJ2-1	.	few	.	CASSYFGPNNEQFF
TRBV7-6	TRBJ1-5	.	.	TGTGCCAGCGGGGAGGGGCAGCCCCAGCATTTT	CASGEGQPQHF
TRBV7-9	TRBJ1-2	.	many	TGTGCCAGCAGCTCCGCCGCGGGTGGAGATGGCTACACCTTC	CASSSAAGGDGYTF
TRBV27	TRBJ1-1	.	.	TGTGCCAGCAGTCCGCGTTCAAATGAAGCTTTCTTT	CASSPRSNEAFF
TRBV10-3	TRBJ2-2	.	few	TGTGCCATCAGTGCCTGGGACCGCTCGAACACCGGGGAGCTGTTTTTT	CAISAWDRSNTGELFF
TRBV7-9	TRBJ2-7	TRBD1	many	TGTGCCAGCAGCCCCTGGGACAGTACCTACGAGCAGTACTTC	CASSPWDSTYEQYF
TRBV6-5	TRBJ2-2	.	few	TGTGCCAGCAGTTATTTTGTGGGACCCCCGGGACCACAGGGGGAGCTGTTTTTT	CASSYFVGPPGPQGELFF
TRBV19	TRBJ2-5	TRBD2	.	TGTGCCAGTAGTTGGGTAGCGGGGGCTCAAGAGACCCAGTACTTC	CASSWVAGAQETQYF
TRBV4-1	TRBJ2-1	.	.	TGCGCCAGCAGTCCTACCCTCGGGTCCAATGAGCAGTTCTTC	CASSPTLGSNEQFF
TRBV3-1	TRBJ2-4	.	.	TGTGCCAGCAGCCAAGAAGGTAATGACAGAACCAAAAACATTCAGTACTTC	CASSQEGNDRTKNIQYF
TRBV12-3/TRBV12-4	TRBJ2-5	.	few	TGTGCCAGCAGTTTCGCGGCAGGGGCCATCCAAGAGACCCAGTACTTC	CASSFAAGAIQETQYF
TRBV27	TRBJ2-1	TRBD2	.	TGTGCCAGCAGCGATGATGGGCGCGGGAGATCTCCCTACAATGAGCAGTTCTTC	CASSDDGRGRSPYNEQFF
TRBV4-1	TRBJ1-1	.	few	TGCGCCAGCAGCCAAGTTGCAGAGAACACTGAAGCTTTCTTT	CASSQVAENTEAFF
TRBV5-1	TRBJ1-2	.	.	TGCGCCAGCAGCGGATGGGCGGGCAACTATGGCTACACCTTC	CASSGWAGNYGYTF
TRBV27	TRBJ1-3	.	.	TGTGCCAGCAGTTTCGGGGGGCTGGGTGACACCATATATTTT	CASSFGGLGDTIYF
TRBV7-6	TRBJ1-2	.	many	TGTGCCAGCACCTCCCTAGGGGATGGCTACACCTTC	CASTSLGDGYTF
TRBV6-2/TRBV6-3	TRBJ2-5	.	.	TGTGCCAGCAGACAGGACAGCGAAGAGACCCAGTACTTC	CASRQDSEETQYF
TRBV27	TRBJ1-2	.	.	TGTGCCAGCAGCAAAGGGCCAGGTGATGTACGGGGTGGCTACACCTTC	CASSKGPGDVRGGYTF
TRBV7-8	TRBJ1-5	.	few	TGTGCCAGCAGCTTAGTTGGGGGGTACAATCAGCCCCAGCATTTT	CASSLVGGYNQPQHF
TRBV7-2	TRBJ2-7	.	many	TGTGCCAGCACCCCCTCCGACAGGATATACGAGCAGTACTTC	CASTPSDRIYEQYF
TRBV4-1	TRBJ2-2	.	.	TGCGCCAGCAGCCCTGGCAGCTACGGGGGCGGGGAGCTGTTTTTT	CASSPGSYGGGELFF
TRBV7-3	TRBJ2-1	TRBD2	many	TGTGCCAGCAGCTCAGCGGGGGGCAATGAGCAGTTCTTC	CASSSAGGNEQFF
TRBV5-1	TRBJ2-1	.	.	TGCGCCAGCAGCTTGTACGGAGATGGCTCCTACAATGAGCAGTTCTTC	CASSLYGDGSYNEQFF